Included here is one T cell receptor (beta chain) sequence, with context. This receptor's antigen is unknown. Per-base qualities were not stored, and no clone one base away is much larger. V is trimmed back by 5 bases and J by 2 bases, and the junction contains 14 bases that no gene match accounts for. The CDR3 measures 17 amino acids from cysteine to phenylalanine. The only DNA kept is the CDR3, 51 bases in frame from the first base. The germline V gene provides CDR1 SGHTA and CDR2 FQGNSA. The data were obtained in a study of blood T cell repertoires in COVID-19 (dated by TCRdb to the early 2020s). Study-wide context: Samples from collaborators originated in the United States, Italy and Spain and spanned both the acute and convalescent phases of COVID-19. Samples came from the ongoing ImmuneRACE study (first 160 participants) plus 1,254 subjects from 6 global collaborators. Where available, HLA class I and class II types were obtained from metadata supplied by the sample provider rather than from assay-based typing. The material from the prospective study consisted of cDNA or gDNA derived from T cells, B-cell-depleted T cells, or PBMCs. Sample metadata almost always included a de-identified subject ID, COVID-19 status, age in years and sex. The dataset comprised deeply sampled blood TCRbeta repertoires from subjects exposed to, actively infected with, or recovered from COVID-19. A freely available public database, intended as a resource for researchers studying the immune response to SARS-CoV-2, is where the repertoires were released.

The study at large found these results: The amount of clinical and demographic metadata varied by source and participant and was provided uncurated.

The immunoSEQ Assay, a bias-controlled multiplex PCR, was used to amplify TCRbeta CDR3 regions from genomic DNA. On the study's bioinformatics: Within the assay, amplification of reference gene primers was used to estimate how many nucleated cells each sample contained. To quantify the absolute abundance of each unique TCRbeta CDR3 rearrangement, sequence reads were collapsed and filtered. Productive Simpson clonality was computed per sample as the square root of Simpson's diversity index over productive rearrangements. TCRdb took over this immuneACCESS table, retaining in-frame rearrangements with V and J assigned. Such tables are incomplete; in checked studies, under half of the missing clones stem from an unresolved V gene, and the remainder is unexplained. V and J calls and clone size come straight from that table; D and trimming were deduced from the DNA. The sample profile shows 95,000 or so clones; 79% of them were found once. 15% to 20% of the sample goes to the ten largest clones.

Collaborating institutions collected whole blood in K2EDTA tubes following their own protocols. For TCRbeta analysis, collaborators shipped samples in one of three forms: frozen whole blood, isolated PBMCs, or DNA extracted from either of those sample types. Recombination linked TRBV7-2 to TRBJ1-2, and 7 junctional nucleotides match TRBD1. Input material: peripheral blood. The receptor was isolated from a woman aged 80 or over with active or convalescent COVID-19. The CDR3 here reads CASSLKPEGARNYGYTF. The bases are TGTGCCAGCAGCCTGAAACCCGAGGGGGCGCGGAACTATGGCTACACCTTC.